This passage covers 26 T cell receptor beta chains from one sample sequenced in a study of blood T cells in healthy people across ages. A second PCR, run for roughly 7 to 11 cycles, used a sample-barcoded 5' primer plus a J-beta primer mix. TCRdb independently ran MiXCR on the 5' RACE reads; one entry per CDR3 protein. The sample has fewer than 2 million distinct CDR3 sequences, roughly two fifths seen once. The specimen was blood. These TCRs come from a human donor in good health.

V gene TRBV7-2 combines with J gene TRBJ2-1, with 7 bases lining up with TRBD2. J was trimmed by 3 bases and V by 7 bases; bases with no gene match: 9. This CDR3 is 15 amino acids long. The germline gives CDR1 SGHTA, CDR2 FQGNSA. Written as DNA, the CDR3 is TGTACCAGCACCGCATCTAGCGGCTACTACAATGAGCAGTTCTTC. It specifies CTSTASSGYYNEQFF.

The genes are TRBV7-3 and TRBJ2-3, with D uncertain. With 8 bases removed from V and 2 bases from J, the gap between germline ends came to 11 bases. Germline CDR1 is SGHTA and CDR2 is FQGTGA. The CDR3 contains 13 residues. The CDR3 coding sequence is TGTGCCAGCTCGGGTGTCCCCACAGATACGCAGTATTTT. Encoded protein: CASSGVPTDTQYF. The full variable domain, in which reference TRBV7-3 and TRBJ2-3 provide the parts outside the CDR3, is GAGVSQTPSNKVTEKGKYVELRCDPISGHTALYWYRQSLGQGPEFLIYFQGTGAADDSGLPNDRFFAVRPEGSVSTLKIQRTERGDSAVYLCASSGVPTDTQYFGPGTRLTVL.

This clonotype was seen a handful of times. The V gene is TRBV20-1, the J gene TRBJ1-1; the D is unclear. This CDR3 is 11 amino acids long. Trimming left V 6 bases short and J 1 base short, with 6 bases between. Germline-derived CDR1 and CDR2 are DFQATT and SNEGSKA (reference sequence). The CDR3 is CSAPENTEAFF. The CDR3 DNA sequence: TGCAGTGCACCGGAGAACACTGAAGCTTTCTTT.

In its sample, this clonotype was seen a few times. This chain links TRBV3-1 with TRBJ2-7; D gene ambiguous. Germline CDR1 reads LGHDT; CDR2 reads YNNKEL (reference sequence). The CDR3 has 14 residues. Trimming pared 4 bases from V and 3 bases from J, leaving 13 bases between. CDR3 DNA sequence: TGTGCCAGCAGCCCCCAGGACCGACTCTACGAGCAGTACTTC. The encoded protein is CASSPQDRLYEQYF.

This chain joins TRBV15 and TRBJ1-1; no definite D call. The CDR3 loop spans 16 amino acids. Germline V gene lookup returns CDR1 LNHNV and CDR2 YYDKDF (reference sequence). V was pared by 2 bases and J by 1 base, with 14 bases between. CDR3 sequence: CATSRQHQQRNTEAFF. In DNA form, the CDR3 reads TGTGCCACCAGCAGACAACACCAACAGCGGAACACTGAAGCTTTCTTT.

The V gene is TRBV30, the J gene TRBJ1-2; TRBD1 is a possible D gene (5 bases). Germline lookup yields CDR1 GTSNPN and CDR2 SVGIG (reference sequence). The CDR3 has 13 residues. V was clipped by 1 base and J by 3 bases, with 9 bases between them. The CDR3 spells CAWSAQGYYGYTF. In DNA form, the CDR3 reads TGTGCCTGGAGTGCCCAGGGATACTATGGCTACACCTTC.

On this clonotype: An end of the junction differs from the germline gene, which may be a read error. J is TRBJ2-1 and V is TRBV3-1; 11 bases match TRBD2. The germline V gene has CDR1 LGHDT and CDR2 YNNKEL (reference sequence). The length of the CDR3 is 17 residues. The CDR3 here is CVSSPYFSGGASNEQFF. For the CDR3, the DNA is TGTGTCAGCAGCCCTTACTTTAGCGGGGGGGCTTCCAATGAGCAGTTCTTC.

The gene calls are TRBV9 and TRBJ2-1; 9 bases fit TRBD1. J gave up 7 bases and V 4 bases, and 6 bases lay outside the gene matches. CDR1 is SGDLS, CDR2 YYNGEE, per germline. This CDR3 contains 14 residues. The CDR3 region is CASSRGTGTNEQFF. In DNA form, the CDR3 reads TGTGCCAGCAGCCGTGGGACAGGGACAAATGAGCAGTTCTTC.

V usage is TRBV3-1 and J usage is TRBJ2-1; 10 bases line up with TRBD2. This CDR3 has 16 amino acids. The germline CDR1 and CDR2 sequences are LGHDT and YNNKEL (reference sequence). The ends lost 4 bases at V and 8 bases at J; junction bases unmatched: 11. CDR3 sequence: CASSLLSGGASDEQFF. DNA for the CDR3: TGTGCCAGCAGCCTCCTGAGCGGGGGGGCCTCCGATGAGCAGTTCTTC.

This clonotype was seen a handful of times. The V gene is TRBV7-9, the J gene TRBJ1-2, with 9 bases identical to TRBD1. V lost 3 bases to trimming and J lost 7 bases; unmatched junction nucleotides: 18. CDR3 length: 18 residues. CDR1 and CDR2 from the germline V gene are SEHNR and FQNEAQ (reference sequence). The CDR3 DNA is TGTGCCAGCAGCTTCACGAGTTCGGGACAGGGTCATATGAGTGGCTACACCTTC. Amino acid sequence: CASSFTSSGQGHMSGYTF.

DNA for the CDR3: TGTGCCAGCAGTTTCCTCGGCAGGGGAAGGGGCGAGCAGTACTTC. Its translation: CASSFLGRGRGEQYF. This chain connects TRBV27 to TRBJ2-5, with TRBD1 as a possible D gene (6 bases). Gene TRBJ2-7 matches the end of the DNA better, so the J call may be wrong. CDR3 size: 15 residues. CDR1 and CDR2 from the germline V gene are MNHEY and SMNVEV (reference sequence).

The V call is TRBV3-1, the J call TRBJ2-1, with D perhaps TRBD2 (6 bases). V dropped 4 bases and J dropped 4 bases, with 11 bases sitting between them. This CDR3 spans 14 amino acids. Germline-derived CDR1 and CDR2 are LGHDT and YNNKEL (reference sequence). The CDR3: CASSRRVNYNEQFF. Here the CDR3 DNA reads TGTGCCAGCAGCCGGAGGGTCAATTACAATGAGCAGTTCTTC.

This chain links TRBV20-1 with TRBJ2-7, with TRBD1 as a possible D gene (5 bases). The CDR3 has 15 residues. V was trimmed by 0 bases and J by 3 bases, leaving 15 bases between them. The germline V gene has CDR1 DFQATT and CDR2 SNEGSKA (reference sequence). As DNA, the CDR3 is TGCAGTGCTAGAGATTTGGCAGGGCGAAGCTACGAGCAGTACTTC. Protein: CSARDLAGRSYEQYF.

DNA of the CDR3: TGCAGCGTTGATGCGGGGACAGGGCCGTATCTGGAGCAGTACTTC. Amino acid sequence: CSVDAGTGPYLEQYF. The chain couples TRBV29-1 to TRBJ2-5; 9 bases agree with TRBD1. Unmatched junction bases numbered 16, after V lost 3 bases and J lost 11 bases. Germline CDR1 reads SQVTM; CDR2 reads ANQGSEA. The CDR3 covers 15 residues. The full variable domain, rest sourced from reference TRBV29-1 and TRBJ2-5, is SAVISQKPSRDICQRGTSLTIQCQVDSQVTMMFWYRQQPGQSLTLIATANQGSEATYESGFVIDKFPISRPNLTFSTLTVSNMSPEDSSIYLCSVDAGTGPYLEQYFGPGTRLLVL.

This clonotype was seen more than once but under ten times. The chain has TRBV29-1 and TRBJ2-4; possible D gene TRBD1, 5 bases. The J call may be faulty, since TRBJ2-7 better matches the DNA end. Germline loops: CDR1 SQVTM, CDR2 ANQGSEA. This CDR3 has 12 amino acids. This CDR3 reads CSVDQGIHEQYF. CDR3 bases: TGCAGCGTTGATCAGGGAATCCACGAGCAGTACTTC.

This clonotype has only a few counts. The chain carries TRBV7-3 and TRBJ1-6; tentative D call: TRBD1 (6 bases). V was trimmed by 5 bases and J by 10 bases, leaving 18 bases between them. This CDR3 contains 15 residues. Germline V lookup: CDR1 SGHTA, CDR2 FQGTGA. CDR3 DNA: TGTGCCAGCAGCACTACAGGGTCCAGGGGATCACCCCTCCACTTT. Its protein is CASSTTGSRGSPLHF.

The rearrangement links TRBV10-3 to TRBJ1-2; 9 bases agree with TRBD1. The J segment lost 4 bases and the V segment lost 2 bases, leaving 2 bases of the junction unmatched. Germline CDR1 ENHRY, CDR2 SYGVKD. This CDR3 has 14 residues. CDR3 protein: CAISEHRGLYGYTF. The CDR3 nucleotides are TGTGCCATCAGTGAGCACAGGGGGCTCTATGGCTACACCTTC.

J is TRBJ1-5 and V is TRBV20-1, with unresolved D. Trimming removed 5 bases from V and 2 bases from J, with 10 bases in between. The CDR3 is made up of 13 amino acids. Germline CDR1 and CDR2: DFQATT and SNEGSKA (reference sequence). CDR3 amino acids: CSASRYGNQPQHF. As DNA, the CDR3 is TGCAGTGCTTCGAGATATGGCAATCAGCCCCAGCATTTT.

The chain recombines TRBV20-1 with TRBJ2-3; 9 nucleotides align to TRBD2. The CDR3 has 16 residues. Losses at the gene ends were 6 bases for V and 0 bases for J; bases not matched to a gene: 10. CDR1 and CDR2 (germline): DFQATT, SNEGSKA (reference sequence). The CDR3 reads CSAILAGGPSTDTQYF. CDR3 in DNA: TGCAGTGCCATCCTCGCGGGGGGGCCAAGCACAGATACGCAGTATTTT.

The chain recombines TRBV2 with TRBJ1-1; D perhaps matches TRBD1 (5 bases). Germline V lookup: CDR1 SNHLY, CDR2 FYNNEI. V was cut by 9 bases and J by 1 base, with 12 bases left in between. The CDR3 has 13 residues. The CDR3 DNA follows: TGTGCCAGTTTGGGACGCTGGAACACTGAAGCTTTCTTT. It codes for CASLGRWNTEAFF. The full variable domain, completed using reference TRBV2 and TRBJ1-1, is EPEVTQTPSHQVTQMGQEVILRCVPISNHLYFYWYRQILGQKVEFLVSFYNNEISEKSEIFDDQFSVERPDGSNFTLKIRSTKLEDSAMYFCASLGRWNTEAFFGQGTRLTVV.

This clonotype has a handful of counts. This chain joins TRBV28 and TRBJ2-7, with D possibly matching TRBD2 (6 bases). CDR1 MDHEN and CDR2 SYDVKM come from the germline V gene. Trimming removed 3 bases at V and 4 bases at J, with 10 bases between. The CDR3 contains 13 residues. The DNA for the CDR3 is TGTGCCAGCAGTTTCCCGGAGGGTTACGAGCAGTACTTC. It specifies CASSFPEGYEQYF.

This clonotype was seen only a few times. The rearrangement uses TRBV5-1 and TRBJ2-7; possible D gene TRBD1, 6 bases. From germline, CDR1 is SGHRS and CDR2 YFSETQ. CDR3 length equals 14 residues. Trimming removed 4 bases from V and 5 bases from J, with 16 bases in between. The CDR3 reads CASSLASGAHEQYF. In DNA form, the CDR3 reads TGCGCCAGCAGCCTTGCGTCAGGGGCCCACGAGCAGTACTTC.

There are a few counts of this clonotype. This rearrangement joins TRBV20-1 to TRBJ1-6; TRBD1 matches 9 bases. Germline-derived CDR1 and CDR2 are DFQATT and SNEGSKA (reference sequence). This CDR3 region has 15 residues. With 3 bases clipped from V and 6 bases from J, the junction kept 6 bases outside the gene matches. In nucleotides, the CDR3 is TGCAGTGCTAGCCCGACAGGGGGAAGTAATTCACCCCTCCACTTT. Residues: CSASPTGGSNSPLHF.

V is TRBV7-2 and J is TRBJ2-1; 13 positions agree with TRBD2. V lost 1 base, J lost 9 bases, and 6 bases stayed unmatched. Germline V gives CDR1 SGHTA, CDR2 FQGNSA. The CDR3 length is 16 residues. The CDR3 here is CASSLVGLAGKGEQFF. In nucleotides, the CDR3 is TGTGCCAGCAGCTTAGTGGGACTAGCGGGAAAGGGTGAGCAGTTCTTC.

This chain joins TRBV2 and TRBJ1-5, with D unresolved. The CDR3 spans 12 residues. Per the germline V gene, CDR1 is SNHLY and CDR2 is FYNNEI. V was shortened by 0 bases and J by 7 bases, with 4 bases between the two germline ends. CDR3 coding DNA: TGTGCCAGCAGTGAAGCCCCCCAGCCCCAGCATTTT. The encoded protein is CASSEAPQPQHF.

This clonotype was seen a handful of times. The gene calls are TRBV9 and TRBJ2-4; 7 nucleotides match TRBD2. The trim removed 3 bases at V and 13 bases at J, leaving 13 bases unmatched. CDR1 and CDR2 (germline): SGDLS, YYNGEE. This CDR3 comprises 14 residues. CDR3 DNA sequence: TGTGCCAGCAGCGCCCCGGGACTAACTTACCCACAGTACTTC. As protein: CASSAPGLTYPQYF. Based on the CDR3 plus reference TRBV9 and TRBJ2-4, the full variable domain is DSGVTQTPKHLITATGQRVTLRCSPRSGDLSVYWYQQSLDQGLQFLIQYYNGEERAKGNILERFSAQQFPDLHSELNLSSLELGDSALYFCASSAPGLTYPQYFGAGTRLSVL.